The T cell receptor beta chain described here comes from a study of identifying expanded T cells in peripheral blood. TCRdb's copy holds only in-frame clones and misses some; the assay was immunoSEQ multiplex PCR. The data show about 97,000 clones, around 88% seen once. No infections or other immune events were documented during collection. This CDR3 region has 15 residues. Germline CDR1 SGHVS, CDR2 FNYEAQ. The trim removed 3 bases at V and 9 bases at J, leaving 5 bases unmatched. Sequencing was performed on blood. The rearrangement joins TRBV7-6 to TRBJ1-6; 10 bases agree with TRBD1. This TCR was recovered from a person aged 18 to 70 in good health. CDR3 loop: CASSFGDRGGSPLHF. The CDR3 bases are TGTGCCAGCAGCTTCGGGGACAGGGGTGGTTCACCCCTCCACTTT.